These T cell receptor beta chains were read from a single sample in a study of chronic HIV infection and antiretroviral therapy. TCRdb called the 5' RACE reads again in MiXCR, with one record for every CDR3 protein. The sample lists about 48,000 distinct CDR3 sequences; about 18% were seen once. Sequencing was carried out using peripheral blood. All receptors derive from an adult who had HIV and had not received antiretroviral therapy, or was an uninfected healthy control (not recorded which). CDR3s include the opening cysteine and the closing phenylalanine or tryptophan. Each record gives: clone size, J gene, CDR3 length, V gene, CDR3 protein. Clone size, where shown, is once, few, many, or a class for clones that have expanded.

NA,TRBJ1-4,11,TRBV5-5,CASSSREKLSF
NA,TRBJ2-3,15,TRBV28,CASSQGQASTDTQYF
few,TRBJ2-2,19,TRBV9,CASSVSSWIGFTNTGELFF
NA,TRBJ2-4,13,TRBV20-1,CSARDSQGSIQYF
NA,TRBJ2-3,15,TRBV10-3,CAISDRGVRADTQYF
many,TRBJ2-3,16,TRBV5-1,CASSLGTSGIEDTQYF
NA,TRBJ1-6,15,TRBV4-1,CASSQVPGGNSPLHF
NA,TRBJ2-7,15,TRBV9,CASSVASGFAHEQYF
NA,TRBJ1-1,15,TRBV11-2,CASSLVRGSHTEAFF
few,TRBJ1-5,16,TRBV5-4,CASSGGAGTLYQPQHF
few,TRBJ1-1,13,TRBV3-1,CASSQADTGGAFF
NA,TRBJ1-1,15,TRBV6-4,CASSDSGRAETEAFF
few,TRBJ2-3,15,TRBV4-2,CASSQESQLGDTQYF
NA,TRBJ2-6,16,TRBV2,CASGRQGASGANVLTF
few,TRBJ1-2,15,TRBV28,CASDEAGGQSFGYTF
NA,TRBJ1-6,16,TRBV7-2,CASSSRPGQDYSPLHF
NA,TRBJ2-3,16,TRBV5-5,CASSILAGASTDTQYF
NA,TRBJ2-5,16,TRBV7-2,CASSLGSSGRGETQYF
NA,TRBJ1-3,12,TRBV7-2,CASSLSGNTIYF
NA,TRBJ2-1,15,TRBV14,CASSQVARIYNEQFF
NA,TRBJ2-3,11,TRBV29-1,CSVLTPDTQYF
NA,TRBJ1-5,15,TRBV28,CASSFFDGGNQPQHF
few,TRBJ1-2,13,TRBV5-1,CASSSRDGYGYTF
many,TRBJ2-5,11,TRBV4-1,CASSPGRTQYF
few,TRBJ2-2,14,TRBV11-3,CASSWTRNTGELFF
NA,TRBJ1-6,14,TRBV9,CASSSGQYNSPLHF
NA,TRBJ2-1,13,TRBV29-1,CSVEVARPNEQFF
NA,TRBJ1-5,14,TRBV7-2,CASSYRPRRSAQHF
NA,TRBJ2-7,13,TRBV30,CAWSALTGYEQYF
few,TRBJ2-1,14,TRBV6-1,CASSEQGDLSEQFF
few,TRBJ1-1,13,TRBV20-1,CSARGPATSEAFF
few,TRBJ1-2,12,TRBV30,CATGQYQYGYTF
few,TRBJ2-3,15,TRBV10-1,CASSERGLGPDTQYF
few,TRBJ2-7,14,TRBV5-6,CASRKPGRNYEQYF
once,TRBJ2-5,14,TRBV6-6,CASSPILDEKTQYF
NA,TRBJ1-2,17,TRBV4-1,CASTQDQGVSTPMGYTF
NA,TRBJ2-4,15,TRBV10-2,CASSGTGNTKNIQYF
few,TRBJ1-6,15,TRBV9,CASSSGQAYNSPLHF
few,TRBJ2-3,17,TRBV6-5,CASRQTLPGLAPSTQYF
NA,TRBJ1-1,15,TRBV5-1,CASSLGGEANTEAFF
NA,TRBJ2-5,14,TRBV5-8,CASSLGTAAETQYF
NA,TRBJ2-3,14,TRBV27,CASSLGWAPDTQYF
few,TRBJ2-1,18,TRBV6-6,CASSYPRGLAGLYNEQFF
NA,TRBJ2-7,15,TRBV13,CASSLVAGLPYEQYF
few,TRBJ2-5,8,TRBV28,CASETQYF
few,TRBJ2-1,13,TRBV29-1,CSVQRDPREEQFF
few,TRBJ2-7,11,TRBV24-1,CATGNAYEQYF